This is a list of T cell receptor beta chains from one sample in a study of OX40 agonist ivuxolimab in advanced cancers. Measured with immunoSEQ multiplex PCR; TCRdb has only the in-frame clones, and not every one. The repertoire holds about 150,000 clones, with around nine tenths as singletons. Source: CD4+ or CD8+ T cells sorted from blood, taken in a trial of the OX40 agonist ivuxolimab. The receptors stem from an adult with an advanced solid tumor such as melanoma, head and neck, liver or kidney cancer. The CDR3 runs from the conserved cysteine through the conserved F or W. A D gene is named only where the DNA matches it firmly. Where a row states a size, it is once, few, many or the class of an expanded clone; other rows omit it.

j_gene: TRBJ2-7; len: 15; d_gene: TRBD2; v_gene: TRBV9; abundance: NA; CDR3aa: CASSVASGGSYEQYF; CDR3nt: TGTGCCAGCAGCGTAGCTAGCGGGGGATCCTACGAGCAGTACTTC
j_gene: TRBJ1-5; len: 15; d_gene: NA; v_gene: TRBV7-2; abundance: once; CDR3aa: CASSLGAYGGQPQHF; CDR3nt: TGTGCCAGCAGCTTAGGGGCCTACGGGGGTCAGCCCCAGCATTTT
j_gene: TRBJ1-2; len: 13; d_gene: TRBD1; v_gene: TRBV6-1; abundance: NA; CDR3aa: CASSSQGAYGYTF; CDR3nt: TGTGCCAGCAGTTCACAGGGGGCCTATGGCTACACCTTC
j_gene: TRBJ2-1; len: 16; d_gene: NA; v_gene: TRBV11-3; abundance: NA; CDR3aa: CASSQAGTSSYNEQFF; CDR3nt: TGTGCCAGCAGCCAAGCGGGGACAAGCTCCTACAATGAGCAGTTCTTC
j_gene: TRBJ1-5; len: 14; d_gene: NA; v_gene: TRBV11-2; abundance: NA; CDR3aa: CASSWSQSNQPQHF; CDR3nt: TGTGCCAGCAGCTGGTCCCAGAGCAATCAGCCCCAGCATTTT
j_gene: TRBJ1-1; len: 13; d_gene: NA; v_gene: TRBV28; abundance: NA; CDR3aa: CASTLTGNTEAFF; CDR3nt: TGTGCCAGCACCCTAACAGGGAACACTGAAGCTTTCTTT
j_gene: TRBJ1-2; len: 14; d_gene: TRBD1; v_gene: TRBV7-3; abundance: NA; CDR3aa: CASGSDREKDGYTF; CDR3nt: TGTGCCAGCGGCTCGGACAGGGAGAAGGATGGCTACACCTTC
j_gene: TRBJ1-1; len: 16; d_gene: NA; v_gene: TRBV6-5; abundance: NA; CDR3aa: CASSYGGGGRGTEAFF; CDR3nt: TGTGCCAGCAGTTACGGCGGTGGGGGCCGGGGGACTGAAGCTTTCTTT
j_gene: TRBJ1-5; len: 15; d_gene: TRBD1; v_gene: TRBV5-8; abundance: NA; CDR3aa: CASNPGQGVNQPQHF; CDR3nt: TGTGCCAGCAACCCGGGACAGGGGGTGAATCAGCCCCAGCATTTT
j_gene: TRBJ2-3; len: 15; d_gene: NA; v_gene: TRBV5-1; abundance: NA; CDR3aa: CASSPDSTSTDTQYF; CDR3nt: TGCGCCAGCAGCCCCGACAGTACTAGCACAGATACGCAGTATTTT
j_gene: TRBJ2-1; len: 14; d_gene: TRBD2; v_gene: TRBV7-6; abundance: NA; CDR3aa: CASTWTSGKNEQFF; CDR3nt: TGTGCCAGCACCTGGACTAGCGGGAAAAATGAGCAGTTCTTC
j_gene: TRBJ2-1; len: 19; d_gene: TRBD2; v_gene: TRBV7-9; abundance: NA; CDR3aa: CASSPFGTVAGSSYNEQFF; CDR3nt: TGTGCCAGCAGCCCGTTTGGGACCGTAGCGGGAAGCTCCTACAATGAGCAGTTCTTC
j_gene: TRBJ1-1; len: 14; d_gene: NA; v_gene: TRBV6-6; abundance: NA; CDR3aa: CASSYSYPFSEAFF; CDR3nt: TGTGCCAGCAGTTACTCGTATCCGTTCTCTGAAGCTTTCTTT
j_gene: TRBJ1-2; len: 13; d_gene: NA; v_gene: TRBV28; abundance: NA; CDR3aa: CASSSPLGYGYTF; CDR3nt: TGTGCCAGCAGTTCGCCTTTAGGCTATGGCTACACCTTC
j_gene: TRBJ2-3; len: 14; d_gene: TRBD1; v_gene: TRBV5-4; abundance: NA; CDR3aa: CASSTDRGTDTQYF; CDR3nt: TGTGCCAGCAGCACGGACAGGGGAACAGATACGCAGTATTTT
j_gene: TRBJ2-7; len: 13; d_gene: NA; v_gene: TRBV25-1; abundance: NA; CDR3aa: CASGEDSLYEQYF; CDR3nt: TGTGCCAGCGGAGAGGACAGTCTGTACGAGCAGTACTTC